This T cell receptor beta chain was identified in a study of long-term antiretroviral therapy in people with HIV. The immunoSEQ assay was v3.0, run at survey level. Using immunoSEQ multiplex PCR, the repertoire was profiled, and TCRdb retains in-frame clones only, with some absent. This sample has 20,000 to 25,000 clones, with almost 85% found just once. Per donor, a minimum of one pre-ART and a minimum of two post-ART PBMC samples were available. This CDR3 is 14 amino acids long. V gave up 1 base and J gave up 1 base, with 5 bases separating them. Germline V gives CDR1 SGHRS, CDR2 YFSETQ. The sequence came from a man aged 50 or older with HIV. Material: unsorted PBMCs, obtained 0.3 years after starting antiretroviral therapy. This chain links TRBV5-1 with TRBJ2-2; possible D gene TRBD2, 5 bases. Here the CDR3 reads CASSLSGNTGELFF. The CDR3 nucleotides are TGCGCCAGCAGCTTGAGCGGGAACACCGGGGAGCTGTTTTTT.